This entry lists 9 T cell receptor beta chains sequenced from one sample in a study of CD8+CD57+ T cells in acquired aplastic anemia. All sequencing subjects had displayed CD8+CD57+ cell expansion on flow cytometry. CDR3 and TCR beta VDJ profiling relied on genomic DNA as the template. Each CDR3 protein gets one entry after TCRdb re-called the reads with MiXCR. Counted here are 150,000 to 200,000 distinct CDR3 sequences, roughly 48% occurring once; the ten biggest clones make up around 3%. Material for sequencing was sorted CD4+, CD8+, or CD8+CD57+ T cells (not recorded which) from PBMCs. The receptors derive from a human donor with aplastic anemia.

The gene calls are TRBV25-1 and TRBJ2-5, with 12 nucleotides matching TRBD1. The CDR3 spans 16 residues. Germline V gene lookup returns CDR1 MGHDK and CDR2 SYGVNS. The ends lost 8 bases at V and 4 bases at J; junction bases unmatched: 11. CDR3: CASGESGTGGGETQYF. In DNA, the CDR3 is TGTGCCAGCGGCGAATCCGGGACAGGGGGCGGAGAGACCCAGTACTTC.

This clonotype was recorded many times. This CDR3 reads CASSYVSRPLTDTQYF. The CDR3 nucleotides read TGTGCCAGCAGTTACGTGTCCAGGCCCCTCACAGATACGCAGTATTTT. This sequence joins TRBV6-8 and TRBJ2-3; D gene ambiguous. The V gene's germline CDR1 is MNHGY and CDR2 SAAAGT. The CDR3 runs 16 residues. The V gene lost 2 bases and the J gene lost 2 bases, with 14 bases spanning the gap.

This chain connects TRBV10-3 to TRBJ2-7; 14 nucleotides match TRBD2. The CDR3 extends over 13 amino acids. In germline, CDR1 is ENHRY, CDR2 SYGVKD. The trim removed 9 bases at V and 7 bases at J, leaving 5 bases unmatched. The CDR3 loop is CAMGTSGGGEQYF. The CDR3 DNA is TGTGCCATGGGGACTAGCGGGGGCGGGGAGCAGTACTTC.

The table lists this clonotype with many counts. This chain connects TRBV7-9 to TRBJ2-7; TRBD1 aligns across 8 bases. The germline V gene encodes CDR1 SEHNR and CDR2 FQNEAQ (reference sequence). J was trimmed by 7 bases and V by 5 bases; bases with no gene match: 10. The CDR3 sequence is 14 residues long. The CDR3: CASSDGTGLGEQYF. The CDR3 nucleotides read TGTGCCAGCAGCGACGGGACAGGCTTGGGAGAGCAGTACTTC. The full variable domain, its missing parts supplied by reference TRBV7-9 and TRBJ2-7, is DTGVSQNPRHKITKRGQNVTFRCDPISEHNRLYWYRQTLGQGPEFLTYFQNEAQLEKSRLLSDRFSAERPKGSFSTLEIQRTEQGDSAMYLCASSDGTGLGEQYFGPGTRLTVT.

CDR3 sequence (DNA): TGTGCCAGCAGTGAGGATAGCGGTAGCTCCTACGAGCAGTACTTC. Protein product: CASSEDSGSSYEQYF. This chain links TRBV2 with TRBJ2-7; D perhaps matches TRBD2 (6 bases). The germline CDR1 and CDR2 sequences are SNHLY and FYNNEI. The CDR3 length is 15 residues. Trimming took off 3 bases at V and 0 bases at J, with 12 bases between the two ends.

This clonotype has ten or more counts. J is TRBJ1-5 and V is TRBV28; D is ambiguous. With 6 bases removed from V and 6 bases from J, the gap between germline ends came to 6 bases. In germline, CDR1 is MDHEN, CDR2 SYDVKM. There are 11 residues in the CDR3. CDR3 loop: CASRGIQPQHF. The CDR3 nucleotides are TGTGCCAGCAGGGGGATTCAGCCCCAGCATTTT.

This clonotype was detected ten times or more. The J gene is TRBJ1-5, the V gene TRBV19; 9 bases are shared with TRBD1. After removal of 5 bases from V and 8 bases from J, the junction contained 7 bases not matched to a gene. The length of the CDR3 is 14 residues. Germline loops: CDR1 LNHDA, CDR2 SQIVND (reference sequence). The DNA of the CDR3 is TGTGCCAGTAGTGGGACAGGGTCTGGGGAGCCCCAGCATTTT. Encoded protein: CASSGTGSGEPQHF.

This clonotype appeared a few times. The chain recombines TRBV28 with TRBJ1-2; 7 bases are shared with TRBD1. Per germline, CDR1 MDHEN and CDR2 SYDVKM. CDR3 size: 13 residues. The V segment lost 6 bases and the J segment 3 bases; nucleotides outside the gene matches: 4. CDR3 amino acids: CASRTGRDYGYTF. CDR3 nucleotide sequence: TGTGCCAGCAGGACAGGGAGGGACTATGGCTACACCTTC.

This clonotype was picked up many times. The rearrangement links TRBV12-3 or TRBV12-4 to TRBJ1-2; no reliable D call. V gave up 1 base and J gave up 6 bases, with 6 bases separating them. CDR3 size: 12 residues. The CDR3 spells CASSLGRNGYTF. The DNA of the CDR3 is TGTGCCAGCAGTTTAGGCAGGAATGGCTACACCTTC.